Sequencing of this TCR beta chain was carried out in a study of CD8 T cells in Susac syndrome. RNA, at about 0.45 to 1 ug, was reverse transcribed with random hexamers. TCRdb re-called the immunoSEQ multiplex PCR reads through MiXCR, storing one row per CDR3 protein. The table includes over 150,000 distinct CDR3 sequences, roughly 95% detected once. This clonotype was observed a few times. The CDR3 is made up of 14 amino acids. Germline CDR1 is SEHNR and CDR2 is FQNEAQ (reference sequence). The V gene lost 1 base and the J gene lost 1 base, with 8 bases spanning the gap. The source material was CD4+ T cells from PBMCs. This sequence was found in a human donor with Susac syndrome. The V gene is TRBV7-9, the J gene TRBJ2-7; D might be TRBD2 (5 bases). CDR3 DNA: TGTGCCAGCAGCTTAGGGACTGGTTCCTACGAGCAGTACTTC. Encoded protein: CASSLGTGSYEQYF.